The 28 T cell receptor beta chains given below trace back to one sample, sequenced in a study of blood T cells in healthy people across ages. Next came a second PCR, run for about 7 to 12 cycles, which used a sample-barcoded 5' primer along with a J-beta primer mix. TCRdb ran MiXCR on the 5' RACE reads and lists one entry per CDR3 protein. The sample includes hundreds of thousands of distinct CDR3 sequences, around 25% of them seen just once. The sample was also linked to a second study, of T cells of mothers and their children.

The sequenced material came from blood. These receptors all come from a boy younger than 18 in good health.

This chain uses TRBV20-1 with TRBJ1-4, with D maybe TRBD1 (6 bases). This CDR3 has 14 amino acids. V was cut by 6 bases and J by 8 bases, with 19 bases left in between. Germline CDR1 and CDR2: DFQATT and SNEGSKA (reference sequence). The CDR3 loop reads CSASRGGLWEKLFF. DNA for the CDR3: TGCAGTGCCTCCCGCGGGGGGCTATGGGAAAAACTGTTTTTT.

The chain has TRBV18 and TRBJ2-4; 10 positions match TRBD2. The V and J ends lost 0 bases and 10 bases, in that order; junction bases with no gene match: 9. Germline V gene lookup returns CDR1 KGHSH and CDR2 LQKENI. The CDR3 totals 16 residues. The CDR3, as DNA: TGTGCCAGCTCACCACCTTCCAGCGGGGGGGCGGGGATTCAGTACTTC. Its protein product is CASSPPSSGGAGIQYF.

Details on this clonotype: At one boundary the junction diverges from the germline segment, which might be a read error. The V and J genes are TRBV20-1 and TRBJ2-1, with D possibly matching TRBD2 (7 bases). The CDR3 contains 17 residues. CDR1 and CDR2 from the germline V gene are DFQATT and SNEGSKA (reference sequence). The CDR3 DNA sequence: TGCAGTGCTGGTCGTGCCAGCGCGGGGGCACTAAACAATGAGCAGCTCTTC. This gives the protein CSAGRASAGALNNEQLF.

This clonotype was seen a few times. V gene TRBV27 combines with J gene TRBJ1-2; D is unclear. Looked up from germline, CDR1 is MNHEY and CDR2 is SMNVEV (reference sequence). The V end was cut by 3 bases, the J end by 7 bases, with 18 bases between. CDR3 length: 15 residues. The CDR3 protein is CASSFSSDAGRGYTF. Here the CDR3 DNA reads TGTGCCAGCAGTTTCTCCTCGGACGCTGGCCGTGGCTACACCTTC.

This clonotype showed up just a few times. The J gene is TRBJ1-2, the V gene TRBV5-1; TRBD1 aligns across 7 bases. The junction had 4 bases not matched to a gene; V was cut back by 4 bases and J by 4 bases. This CDR3 comprises 13 residues. From germline, CDR1 is SGHRS and CDR2 YFSETQ. The CDR3 spells CASSVAGGYGYTF. Here the CDR3 DNA reads TGCGCCAGCAGCGTCGCAGGGGGCTATGGCTACACCTTC.

The genes are TRBV30 and TRBJ1-2, with 9 positions matching TRBD1. Germline values: CDR1 GTSNPN, CDR2 SVGIG (reference sequence). The V segment lost 0 bases and the J segment 1 base; nucleotides outside the gene matches: 12. CDR3 length: 18 amino acids. In nucleotides, the CDR3 is TGTGCCTGGAGTGTACTCCGGGACAGGGCCTTTATTAACTATGGCTACACCTTC. It translates to CAWSVLRDRAFINYGYTF.

At least ten counts were recorded for this clonotype. This sequence joins TRBV5-1 and TRBJ2-3, with D perhaps given as TRBD1 or TRBD2 (5 bases each). Trimming left V 1 base short and J 4 bases short, with 10 bases between. Germline lookup yields CDR1 SGHRS and CDR2 YFSETQ. This CDR3 contains 14 residues. Written as DNA, the CDR3 is TGCGCCAGCAGCTTGTCCGGGGACCCAGATACGCAGTATTTT. Protein: CASSLSGDPDTQYF.

The rearrangement uses TRBV10-3 and TRBJ1-4; D uncertain. From germline, CDR1 is ENHRY and CDR2 SYGVKD. Trimming shortened V by 6 bases and J by 11 bases, and 10 bases separated the two germline ends. The length of the CDR3 is 11 residues. The CDR3 protein is CAISPGEKLFF. The DNA for the CDR3 is TGTGCCATCAGCCCGGGAGAGAAACTGTTTTTT.

This clonotype was found many times. The chain combines TRBV5-5 with TRBJ2-7; tentative D call: TRBD2 (5 bases). The CDR3 loop spans 14 amino acids. Per germline, CDR1 SGHKS and CDR2 YYEKEE (reference sequence). The V gene lost 1 base and the J gene lost 3 bases, with 11 bases spanning the gap. The CDR3 loop is CASSLTGSGYEQYF. DNA for the CDR3: TGTGCCAGCAGCTTGACGGGCAGCGGCTACGAGCAGTACTTC.

The table lists this clonotype with a few counts. This chain links TRBV10-3 with TRBJ2-3; 14 nucleotides agree with TRBD2. The ends lost 0 bases at V and 3 bases at J; junction bases unmatched: 2. The CDR3 contains 17 residues. The germline V gene encodes CDR1 ENHRY and CDR2 SYGVKD. The CDR3 region is CAISESGLAGVTDTQYF. The DNA of the CDR3 is TGTGCCATCAGTGAGTCGGGACTAGCGGGGGTGACAGATACGCAGTATTTT.

The V call is TRBV12-3 or TRBV12-4, the J call TRBJ1-2; 10 nucleotides align to TRBD1. The CDR3 runs 14 residues. Trimming at V came to 4 bases and at J to 7 bases, leaving 6 bases not matched to a gene. CDR3 region: CASSSDRGNGGYTF. CDR3 sequence (DNA): TGTGCCAGCAGTTCGGACAGGGGGAATGGTGGCTACACCTTC.

This clonotype was seen a handful of times. The chain links TRBV30 to TRBJ2-5; D not resolved. V was cut by 2 bases and J by 2 bases, with 12 bases left in between. The CDR3 spans 14 residues. In germline, CDR1 is GTSNPN, CDR2 SVGIG (reference sequence). The CDR3: CAWSTTVFQETQYF. The CDR3, as DNA: TGTGCCTGGAGTACCACAGTGTTTCAAGAGACCCAGTACTTC.

A note on this clonotype: A much larger clonotype is one base distant, so this may be a read error. This chain joins TRBV5-1 and TRBJ2-2; D perhaps matches TRBD2 (6 bases). CDR3 length: 14 residues. Per the germline V gene, CDR1 is SGHRS and CDR2 is YFSETQ. Here the CDR3 reads CASSLAVTAGGLFF. The CDR3 nucleotides are TGCGCCAGCAGCTTGGCGGTTACGGCCGGGGGGCTGTTTTTT.

Remarks on this clonotype: A clone one base away is much larger, so this may be a read error. The chain is built from TRBV6-5 and TRBJ2-7, with D perhaps matching TRBD2 (5 bases). The CDR3 length is 13 residues. CDR1 is MNHEY and CDR2 is SVGAGI in the germline V gene. The DNA of the CDR3 is TGTGCCGGCAGTTACCGAGGGCCCTACGAGCAGTACTTC. Protein: CAGSYRGPYEQYF.

This clonotype was counted a few times. J is TRBJ2-1 and V is TRBV24-1; D not certain. V was trimmed by 0 bases and J by 9 bases, leaving 8 bases between them. Germline CDR1 is KGHDR and CDR2 is SFDVKD. The CDR3 spans 13 residues. Here the CDR3 reads CATSDLGIGEQFF. The DNA for the CDR3 is TGTGCCACCAGTGATTTGGGCATTGGTGAGCAGTTCTTC.

The V and J genes are TRBV20-1 and TRBJ2-5; TRBD2 aligns across 12 bases. Losses at the gene ends were 8 bases for V and 5 bases for J; bases not matched to a gene: 15. The CDR3 contains 16 residues. Germline loops: CDR1 DFQATT, CDR2 SNEGSKA (reference sequence). The CDR3 coding sequence is TGCAGTTGGCCGACTAGCGGGGGCGCCCCCGGGGAGACCCAGTACTTC. It translates to CSWPTSGGAPGETQYF.

The V gene is TRBV21-1, the J gene TRBJ2-5; TRBD1 is the table's D call and was not checked against the DNA. TRBV21-1 is flagged as a pseudogene. The CDR3 covers 13 residues. The CDR3 region is CASSNRVLETQYF. The CDR3 DNA is TGTGCCAGCAGCAACCGGGTTTTAGAGACCCAGTACTTC.

V and J are TRBV2 and TRBJ2-1; D is perhaps TRBD1 (5 bases). Germline CDR1 SNHLY, CDR2 FYNNEI. The CDR3 covers 14 residues. The ends were cut back, 4 bases at V and 2 bases at J, with 9 bases in the middle. The CDR3 protein is CASSAQGPYNEQFF. As DNA, the CDR3 is TGTGCCAGCAGTGCCCAGGGCCCCTACAATGAGCAGTTCTTC.

The V and J genes are TRBV20-1 and TRBJ1-1, with a tentative D call TRBD1 (5 bases). This CDR3 has 16 residues. The ends were cut back, 0 bases at V and 1 base at J, with 15 bases in the middle. The germline CDR1 and CDR2 sequences are DFQATT and SNEGSKA (reference sequence). In nucleotides, the CDR3 is TGCAGTGCTAGAGATGGGGGAGCAGGGCCGAACACTGAAGCTTTCTTT. This translates into CSARDGGAGPNTEAFF.

The CDR3 loop is CSVGMVITNTEAFF. CDR3 bases: TGCAGCGTTGGAATGGTAATTACGAACACTGAAGCTTTCTTT. The J gene is TRBJ1-1, the V gene TRBV29-1; D remains unclear. CDR1 and CDR2 from the germline V gene are SQVTM and ANQGSEA. The CDR3 has 14 amino acids. The V gene lost 4 bases and the J gene lost 1 base, with 13 bases spanning the gap.

The gene calls are TRBV29-1 and TRBJ2-4; 7 bases align to TRBD1. Germline V gene lookup returns CDR1 SQVTM and CDR2 ANQGSEA. The CDR3 has 13 residues. With 2 bases clipped from V and 3 bases from J, the junction kept 1 base outside the gene matches. CDR3 DNA: TGCAGCGTTGAAAGGGGGCACAAAAACATTCAGTACTTC. It encodes CSVERGHKNIQYF. The variable domain in full, completed from reference TRBV29-1 and TRBJ2-4, reads SAVISQKPSRDICQRGTSLTIQCQVDSQVTMMFWYRQQPGQSLTLIATANQGSEATYESGFVIDKFPISRPNLTFSTLTVSNMSPEDSSIYLCSVERGHKNIQYFGAGTRLSVL.

J is TRBJ2-1 and V is TRBV6-5; either TRBD1 or TRBD2 may supply D (5 bases each). The V end was cut by 0 bases, the J end by 5 bases, with 14 bases between. Germline values: CDR1 MNHEY, CDR2 SVGAGI. CDR3 length: 16 amino acids. CDR3: CASSYSRGFSNNEQFF. Written as DNA, the CDR3 is TGTGCCAGCAGTTACTCCCGGGGCTTCAGCAACAATGAGCAGTTCTTC.

This clonotype was counted only a few times. The chain combines TRBV27 with TRBJ1-1; D may be TRBD1 (5 bases). Germline V gene lookup returns CDR1 MNHEY and CDR2 SMNVEV (reference sequence). V was cut by 2 bases and J by 6 bases, with 13 bases left in between. CDR3 length: 14 residues. The CDR3 reads CASSLRGLLAEAFF. The CDR3 DNA reads TGTGCCAGCAGTTTAAGGGGTTTACTAGCTGAAGCTTTCTTT.

The table lists this clonotype with a few counts. This rearrangement joins TRBV6-1 to TRBJ1-4; no firm D call. Germline assignment: CDR1 MNHNS and CDR2 SASEGT. Trimming shortened V by 6 bases and J by 8 bases, and 16 bases separated the two germline ends. There are 14 residues in the CDR3. This CDR3 is CASRTTGGGEKLFF. The CDR3 nucleotides read TGTGCCAGCAGAACCACGGGTGGCGGGGAAAAACTGTTTTTT.

This clonotype showed up just a few times. This chain joins TRBV7-9 and TRBJ2-1, with D possibly TRBD2 on 6 matching bases. The J call may be in error: the DNA end matches TRBJ2-7 better. This CDR3 comprises 17 residues. Per the germline V gene, CDR1 is SEHNR and CDR2 is FQNEAQ (reference sequence). CDR3 nucleotide sequence: TGTGCCAGCAGCCCTATCCGGGAGACCGGTTTCCTCCACGAGCAGTACTTC. Residues: CASSPIRETGFLHEQYF.

V and J are TRBV5-1 and TRBJ1-1; D is ambiguous. CDR3 length: 14 residues. Trimming shortened V by 4 bases and J by 5 bases, and 15 bases separated the two germline ends. Germline V gives CDR1 SGHRS, CDR2 YFSETQ. This chain's CDR3 is CASSMGGRETEAFF. CDR3 bases: TGCGCCAGCAGCATGGGAGGGCGGGAAACTGAAGCTTTCTTT.

The rearrangement links TRBV28 to TRBJ2-1; no clear D gene. The CDR3 loop spans 12 amino acids. Trimming stripped 3 bases from V and 13 bases from J, with 13 bases between. Per germline, CDR1 MDHEN and CDR2 SYDVKM. The CDR3 region is CASSFKPGPQFF. CDR3 DNA sequence: TGTGCCAGCAGTTTTAAACCCGGCCCTCAGTTCTTC.

The chain is built from TRBV2 and TRBJ1-2; the D gene is possibly TRBD1 (6 bases). The CDR3 consists of 13 residues. Germline V gene data show CDR1 as SNHLY and CDR2 as FYNNEI. V shed 3 bases and J shed 8 bases, with 13 bases lying between them. The CDR3 bases are TGTGCCAGCAGTGACAGAACAGGGAGAGGCTACACCTTC. Protein product: CASSDRTGRGYTF.